Each of the 29 T cell receptor beta chains below was sequenced from the same sample in a study of control samples from healthy donors and cancer patients. The method was immunoSEQ multiplex PCR; TCRdb's version includes in-frame clones alone and lacks a portion of them. The sample lists some 120,000 clones; around 87% were seen once. The sequencing sample was made of blood. These receptors all stem from a man aged 55 to 70 in good health.

This rearrangement joins TRBV7-2 to TRBJ1-3; D is undetermined. The V end was cut by 1 base, the J end by 0 bases, with 10 bases between. Germline V gives CDR1 SGHTA, CDR2 FQGNSA. The CDR3 sequence is 16 residues long. Written as DNA, the CDR3 is TGTGCCAGCAGCTTAGTGAGAGCCTTCTCTGGAAACACCATATATTTT. This codes for CASSLVRAFSGNTIYF.

The rearrangement joins TRBV28 to TRBJ1-5; 10 nucleotides agree with TRBD1. This CDR3 has 15 residues. V was pared by 2 bases and J by 5 bases, with 3 bases of the junction left unmatched. In germline, CDR1 is MDHEN, CDR2 SYDVKM. CDR3 DNA: TGTGCCAGCAGTTTAAGTGGGACAGGGGATCAGCCCCAGCATTTT. It translates to CASSLSGTGDQPQHF.

This CDR3 is CSVVVLTDTQYF. CDR3 in DNA: TGCAGCGTTGTAGTCCTCACAGATACGCAGTATTTT. The chain links TRBV29-1 to TRBJ2-3, with D hard to call. This CDR3 comprises 12 residues. V shed 4 bases and J shed 2 bases, with 7 bases lying between them. CDR1 SQVTM and CDR2 ANQGSEA come from the germline V gene.

The V call is TRBV9, the J call TRBJ1-2; 7 bases fit TRBD1. The CDR3 totals 13 residues. Per the germline V gene, CDR1 is SGDLS and CDR2 is YYNGEE. Trimming removed 7 bases from V and 4 bases from J; junction bases left unmatched: 7. The CDR3 region has the DNA TGTGCCAGCTCCGACAGGGTTGGCTATGGCTACACCTTC. As protein: CASSDRVGYGYTF.

This clone appeared many times. The chain combines TRBV7-9 with TRBJ1-2; no clear D. Per germline, CDR1 SEHNR and CDR2 FQNEAQ (reference sequence). This CDR3 region has 15 residues. V dropped 0 bases and J dropped 4 bases, with 12 bases sitting between them. Here the CDR3 reads CASSLAAAGSYGYTF. CDR3 DNA: TGTGCCAGCAGCTTAGCGGCTGCAGGTAGCTATGGCTACACCTTC.

The rearrangement uses TRBV6-5 and TRBJ2-2; either TRBD1 or TRBD2 may supply D (5 bases each). Trimming removed 6 bases at V and 1 base at J, with 12 bases between. This CDR3 has 15 residues. Germline V gives CDR1 MNHEY, CDR2 SVGAGI. CDR3 sequence: CASRLGTRNTGELFF. CDR3 DNA: TGTGCCAGCAGGCTTGGGACCAGGAACACCGGGGAGCTGTTTTTT.

The chain carries TRBV19 and TRBJ2-1, with a possible D match to TRBD1 (5 bases). The V end lost 5 bases, the J end lost 11 bases, and 13 bases lay between the germline ends. CDR3 length: 12 residues. Germline V CDR1 and CDR2: LNHDA, SQIVND (reference sequence). For the CDR3, the DNA is TGTGCCAGTAGTGTCCAGGGCGGAAAGCAGTTCTTC. Translating it yields CASSVQGGKQFF.

The gene calls are TRBV18 and TRBJ2-3; possible D gene TRBD1, 5 bases. The CDR3 is 13 amino acids. Between the trimmed V and J ends, which lost 5 bases and 0 bases, there was a span of 6 bases. Germline V gene sequence: CDR1 KGHSH, CDR2 LQKENI. The CDR3 spells CASSGASTDTQYF. As DNA, the CDR3 is TGTGCCAGCTCAGGGGCTAGCACAGATACGCAGTATTTT.

The chain employs TRBV28 and TRBJ1-2; D not resolved. The V gene's germline CDR1 is MDHEN and CDR2 SYDVKM. Trimming cost V 2 bases and J 5 bases, with 9 bases left between them. CDR3 length equals 13 residues. CDR3 residues: CASSLRPEYGYTF. In DNA form, the CDR3 reads TGTGCCAGCAGTTTAAGGCCCGAATATGGCTACACCTTC.

The J gene is TRBJ1-1, the V gene TRBV6-2 or TRBV6-3; 10 bases line up with TRBD1. V was clipped by 2 bases and J by 0 bases; unmatched bases: 9. The CDR3 has 18 amino acids. In germline, CDR1 is MNHEY, CDR2 SVGEGT. This CDR3 reads CASSYPTGGRHMNTEAFF. CDR3 coding DNA: TGTGCCAGCAGTTACCCGACAGGGGGCCGACACATGAACACTGAAGCTTTCTTT.

The chain employs TRBV28 and TRBJ1-5; perhaps TRBD1 as D (5 bases). This CDR3 is built from 14 residues. Germline V gene data show CDR1 as MDHEN and CDR2 as SYDVKM. V was pared by 8 bases and J by 7 bases, with 18 bases between. CDR3: CASGLPGNVQPQHF. The CDR3 DNA follows: TGTGCCAGCGGGTTACCAGGGAATGTCCAGCCCCAGCATTTT.

This chain links TRBV28 with TRBJ1-2, with D perhaps matching TRBD1 (5 bases). V was clipped by 3 bases and J by 4 bases, with 9 bases between them. This CDR3 comprises 13 residues. CDR1 and CDR2 (germline): MDHEN, SYDVKM. DNA of the CDR3: TGTGCCAGCAGTTTGGGGGACCTCTATGGCTACACCTTC. Encoded protein: CASSLGDLYGYTF.

The rearrangement joins TRBV5-6 to TRBJ1-1; D gene ambiguous. The V gene's germline CDR1 is SGHDT and CDR2 YYEEEE. The CDR3 covers 15 residues. Trimming removed 2 bases from V and 2 bases from J, with 13 bases in between. The CDR3 loop reads CASSFAGRGNTEAFF. CDR3 DNA: TGTGCCAGCAGCTTCGCAGGACGGGGAAACACTGAAGCTTTCTTT.

V is TRBV28 and J is TRBJ2-7, with a tentative D call TRBD1 (6 bases). The V gene's germline CDR1 is MDHEN and CDR2 SYDVKM. Deletions cut 6 bases from V and 0 bases from J, with 15 bases between. The CDR3 has 15 residues. Here the CDR3 DNA reads TGTGCCAGCAGCACAGACAGGAGTCACTCCTACGAGCAGTACTTC. Translated: CASSTDRSHSYEQYF.

V usage is TRBV7-3 and J usage is TRBJ2-5; TRBD1 matches at 11 bases. With V trimmed by 1 base and J by 2 bases, 9 bases remained unmatched. CDR1 is SGHTA and CDR2 is FQGTGA in the germline V gene. The CDR3 sequence is 18 residues long. The CDR3 sequence is CASSLIGQGALSQETQYF. CDR3 DNA sequence: TGTGCCAGCAGCTTAATCGGACAGGGGGCTTTATCGCAAGAGACCCAGTACTTC.

V and J are TRBV7-3 and TRBJ2-3; 7 bases agree with TRBD2. The CDR3 covers 14 residues. The germline V gene encodes CDR1 SGHTA and CDR2 FQGTGA. The trim removed 6 bases at V and 2 bases at J, leaving 5 bases unmatched. The CDR3 protein is CASRGGSLTDTQYF. CDR3 in DNA: TGTGCCAGCAGGGGGGGGTCCCTCACAGATACGCAGTATTTT.

This clone was counted a single time. The rearrangement joins TRBV19 to TRBJ1-5; 9 bases line up with TRBD1. The germline gives CDR1 LNHDA, CDR2 SQIVND (reference sequence). The CDR3 extends over 12 amino acids. J was trimmed by 7 bases and V by 9 bases; bases with no gene match: 4. The CDR3 sequence: CASGQGWQPQHF. Written as DNA, the CDR3 is TGTGCCAGCGGACAGGGGTGGCAGCCCCAGCATTTT.

The sample holds a few counts of this clone. The chain couples TRBV4-2 to TRBJ2-1; D is unresolved. Trimming cost V 6 bases and J 15 bases, with 15 bases left between them. Per germline, CDR1 LGHNA and CDR2 YNFKEQ. The CDR3 runs 11 residues. The CDR3 bases are TGTGCCAGCAGGGGCGTTTACAATTGGTTCTTC. It translates to CASRGVYNWFF.

The chain uses TRBV11-2 and TRBJ2-3; 8 bases are shared with TRBD2. The V gene end was trimmed by 1 base and the J gene end by 2 bases; junction bases not matched to a gene: 2. The CDR3 sequence is 15 residues long. Germline V gene data show CDR1 as SGHAT and CDR2 as FQNNGV. CDR3 sequence: CASSLVRGATDTQYF. CDR3 DNA: TGTGCCAGCAGCTTAGTGCGGGGGGCCACAGATACGCAGTATTTT.

The gene calls are TRBV7-3 and TRBJ1-1, with 7 bases fitting TRBD1. J gave up 3 bases and V 6 bases, and 4 bases lay outside the gene matches. The V gene's germline CDR1 is SGHTA and CDR2 FQGTGA. The CDR3 is 13 residues long. The CDR3 sequence: CASSKGAYTEAFF. CDR3 in DNA: TGTGCCAGCAGTAAGGGGGCATACACTGAAGCTTTCTTT.

The CDR3 DNA reads TGTGCCAGCTCCTGGGGACAGGCCGACGAGCAGTACTTC. Encoded protein: CASSWGQADEQYF. The chain joins TRBV18 to TRBJ2-7, with TRBD1 matching 8 bases. The CDR3 runs to 13 residues. Germline lookup yields CDR1 KGHSH and CDR2 LQKENI. V shed 6 bases and J 5 bases; nucleotides not matched to a gene: 6.

This rearrangement joins TRBV7-3 to TRBJ2-2; no definite D call. The CDR3 spans 14 residues. The germline CDR1 and CDR2 sequences are SGHTA and FQGTGA. Trimming left V 3 bases short and J 3 bases short, with 8 bases between. CDR3 nucleotides: TGTGCCAGCAGCTTGAACATTGACACCGGGGAGCTGTTTTTT. The encoded protein is CASSLNIDTGELFF.

This chain links TRBV7-8 with TRBJ1-4; D gene uncertain. V was cut by 5 bases and J by 0 bases, with 10 bases left in between. Germline lookup yields CDR1 SGHVS and CDR2 FQNEAQ. The CDR3 consists of 15 residues. The CDR3 is CASSDGIPTNEKLFF. As DNA, the CDR3 is TGTGCCAGCAGCGACGGGATCCCAACTAATGAAAAACTGTTTTTT.

The rearrangement uses TRBV7-8 and TRBJ1-6, with 7 bases fitting TRBD1. Germline V gives CDR1 SGHVS, CDR2 FQNEAQ. The CDR3 has 17 amino acids. V gave up 3 bases and J gave up 5 bases; unmatched junction bases: 10. CDR3 in DNA: TGTGCCAGCAGCTTTCTAGGGGGCTCCGCAGATAATTCACCCCTCCACTTT. Translated: CASSFLGGSADNSPLHF.

V usage is TRBV20-1 and J usage is TRBJ1-6, with no clear D. V gave up 2 bases and J gave up 10 bases, with 6 bases separating them. This CDR3 contains 11 residues. CDR1 DFQATT and CDR2 SNEGSKA come from the germline V gene (reference sequence). CDR3 sequence (DNA): TGCAGTGCTAGATGGGAATCACCCCTCCACTTT. This sequence encodes CSARWESPLHF.

The chain joins TRBV5-1 to TRBJ2-7; 7 nucleotides align to TRBD1. The CDR3 has 15 amino acids. Looked up from germline, CDR1 is SGHRS and CDR2 is YFSETQ. Losses at the gene ends were 4 bases for V and 4 bases for J; bases not matched to a gene: 11. The CDR3 here is CASSPTGELPYEQYF. CDR3 in DNA: TGCGCCAGCAGCCCAACAGGGGAACTTCCATACGAGCAGTACTTC. The variable domain in full, completed from reference TRBV5-1 and TRBJ2-7, reads KAGVTQTPRYLIKTRGQQVTLSCSPISGHRSVSWYQQTPGQGLQFLFEYFSETQRNKGNFPGRFSGRQFSNSRSEMNVSTLELGDSALYLCASSPTGELPYEQYFGPGTRLTVT.

The chain carries TRBV15 and TRBJ1-4, with D unresolved. Germline assignment: CDR1 LNHNV and CDR2 YYDKDF (reference sequence). Trimming removed 1 base from V and 2 bases from J, with 5 bases in between. The CDR3 length is 14 residues. As DNA, the CDR3 is TGTGCCACCAGCAGAGGTCTGACTAATGAAAAACTGTTTTTT. Its protein is CATSRGLTNEKLFF.

This chain uses TRBV7-2 with TRBJ2-1; possibly TRBD2 for D (6 bases). Germline V CDR1 and CDR2: SGHTA, FQGNSA. V was pared by 1 base and J by 7 bases, with 14 bases between. This CDR3 region has 15 residues. The CDR3 sequence: CASSLGGTLRNEQFF. The CDR3, as DNA: TGTGCCAGCAGCTTAGGCGGGACTCTAAGGAATGAGCAGTTCTTC.

The J gene is TRBJ1-1, the V gene TRBV11-2; 8 nucleotides agree with TRBD1. CDR1 is SGHAT, CDR2 FQNNGV, per germline. This CDR3 spans 15 amino acids. The junction had 15 bases not matched to a gene; V was cut back by 8 bases and J by 7 bases. CDR3: CASALNRGFLDEAFF. CDR3 coding DNA: TGTGCCAGCGCGTTAAACAGGGGGTTTCTCGATGAAGCTTTCTTT.